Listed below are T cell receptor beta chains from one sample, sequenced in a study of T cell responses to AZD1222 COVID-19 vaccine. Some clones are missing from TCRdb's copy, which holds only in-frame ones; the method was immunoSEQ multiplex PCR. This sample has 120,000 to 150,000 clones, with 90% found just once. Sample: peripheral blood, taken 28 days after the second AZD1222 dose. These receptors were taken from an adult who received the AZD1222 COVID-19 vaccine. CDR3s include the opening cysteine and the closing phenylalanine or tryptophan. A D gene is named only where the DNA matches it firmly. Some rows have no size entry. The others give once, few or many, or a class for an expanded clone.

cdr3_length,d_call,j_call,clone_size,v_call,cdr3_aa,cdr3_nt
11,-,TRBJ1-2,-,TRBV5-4,CASSYNYGYTF,TGTGCCAGCAGCTATAACTATGGCTACACCTTC
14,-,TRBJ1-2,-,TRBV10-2,CASTRNIMNVSYTF,TGCGCCAGCACAAGGAACATTATGAATGTTAGCTACACCTTC
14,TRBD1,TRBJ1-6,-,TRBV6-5,CASSYGQVNSPLHF,TGTGCCAGCAGTTACGGACAGGTTAATTCACCCCTCCACTTT
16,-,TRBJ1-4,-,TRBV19,CASSVGIELWAEKLFF,TGTGCCAGTAGCGTAGGTATCGAGTTGTGGGCCGAAAAACTGTTTTTT
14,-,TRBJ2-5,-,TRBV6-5,CASMGAGVRETQYF,TGTGCCAGCATGGGTGCAGGGGTCCGCGAGACCCAGTACTTC
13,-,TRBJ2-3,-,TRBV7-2,CASSLASTDTQYF,TGTGCCAGCAGCTTAGCCAGCACAGATACGCAGTATTTT
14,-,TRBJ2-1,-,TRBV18,CASSPSGPNSGQFF,TGTGCCAGCTCACCCTCGGGACCTAATTCTGGGCAGTTCTTC
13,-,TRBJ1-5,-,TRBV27,CASSSLGNQPQHF,TGTGCCAGCAGTTCCTTGGGCAATCAGCCCCAGCATTTT
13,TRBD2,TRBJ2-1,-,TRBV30,CAWASGGAWEQFF,TGTGCCTGGGCTAGCGGGGGGGCTTGGGAGCAGTTCTTC
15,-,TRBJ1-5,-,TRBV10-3,CAIGAGSFGNQPQHF,TGTGCCATCGGGGCGGGGTCCTTTGGCAATCAGCCCCAGCATTTT
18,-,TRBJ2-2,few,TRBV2,CASSEARTGQGATGELFF,TGTGCCAGCAGTGAAGCGAGAACGGGTCAGGGAGCCACCGGGGAGCTGTTTTTT
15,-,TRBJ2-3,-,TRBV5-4,CASSLVGGIGSTQYF,TGTGCCAGCAGCTTGGTGGGGGGAATCGGTTCTACGCAGTATTTT
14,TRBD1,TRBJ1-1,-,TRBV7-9,CASSRASQGFEAFF,TGTGCCAGCAGCCGTGCTTCACAGGGGTTTGAAGCTTTCTTT
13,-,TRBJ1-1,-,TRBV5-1,CASRLQANTEAFF,TGCGCCAGCCGGCTACAGGCGAACACTGAAGCTTTCTTT
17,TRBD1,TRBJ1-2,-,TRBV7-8,CASSLSAGTGRNYGYTF,TGTGCCAGCAGCTTATCTGCCGGGACAGGGAGAAACTATGGCTACACCTTC
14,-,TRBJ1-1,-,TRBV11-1,CASRLGAGTPSAFF,TGTGCCAGCAGATTGGGGGCCGGGACACCATCTGCTTTCTTT
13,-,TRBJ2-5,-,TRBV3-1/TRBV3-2,CASSQTGKETQYF,TGTGCCAGCAGCCAAACGGGGAAAGAGACCCAGTACTTC
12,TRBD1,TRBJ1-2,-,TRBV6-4,CASKSGGDGYTF,TGTGCCAGCAAATCAGGGGGCGATGGCTACACCTTC
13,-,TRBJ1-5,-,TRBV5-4,CASSPGDGQPQHF,TGTGCCAGCAGCCCAGGGGACGGTCAGCCCCAGCATTTT
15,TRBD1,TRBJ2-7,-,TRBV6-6,CASSYGTGALYEQYF,TGTGCCAGCAGTTACGGGACAGGGGCCCTCTACGAGCAGTACTTC
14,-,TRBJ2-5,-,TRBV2,CASTGGLPQETQYF,TGTGCCAGCACCGGGGGACTGCCCCAGGAGACCCAGTACTTC
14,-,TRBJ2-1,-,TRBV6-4,CASSPGPTYNEQFF,TGTGCCAGTTCCCCCGGACCCACCTACAATGAGCAGTTCTTC
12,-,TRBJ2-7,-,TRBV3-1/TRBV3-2,CASSILGYEQYF,TGTGCCAGCAGCATACTGGGCTACGAGCAGTACTTC
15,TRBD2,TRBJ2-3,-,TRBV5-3,CARSPGRECEDTQYF,TGTGCCAGAAGCCCGGGGCGGGAGTGTGAAGATACGCAGTATTTT
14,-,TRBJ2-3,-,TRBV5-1,CASSLGGSTDTQYF,TGCGCCAGCAGCTTGGGGGGAAGCACAGATACGCAGTATTTT